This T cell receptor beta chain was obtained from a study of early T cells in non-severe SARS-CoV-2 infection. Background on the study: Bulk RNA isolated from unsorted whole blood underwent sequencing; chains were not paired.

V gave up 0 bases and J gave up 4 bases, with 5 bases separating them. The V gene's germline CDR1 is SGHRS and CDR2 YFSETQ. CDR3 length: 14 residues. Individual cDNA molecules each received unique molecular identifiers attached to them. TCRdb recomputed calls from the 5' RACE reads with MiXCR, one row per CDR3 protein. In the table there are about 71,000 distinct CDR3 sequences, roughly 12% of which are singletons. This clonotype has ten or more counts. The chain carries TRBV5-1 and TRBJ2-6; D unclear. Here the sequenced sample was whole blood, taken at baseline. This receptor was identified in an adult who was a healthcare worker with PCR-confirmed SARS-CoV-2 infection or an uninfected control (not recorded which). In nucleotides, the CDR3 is TGCGCCAGCAGCTTGGGGTCCGGGGCCAACGTCCTGACTTTC. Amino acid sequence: CASSLGSGANVLTF.